These 20 T cell receptor beta chains came from one sample sequenced in a study of T-cell reconstitution after alpha-beta-depleted transplantation in children. Unique molecular identifiers were used to barcode this TCRbeta library. TCRdb re-derived calls from the PCR reads in MiXCR, one entry per CDR3 protein. Of some 440,000 distinct CDR3 sequences listed, about 17% were seen once; the top ten hold approximately 29%. Sequenced here: PBMCs, mostly from graft donor cells, sampled 360 days after TCRalphabeta/CD19-depleted stem cell transplant. Receptors were obtained from a boy in the first two years of life who had a stem cell transplant for Wiskott-Aldrich syndrome, so the T cells may come from the graft donor.

This rearrangement joins TRBV29-1 to TRBJ2-1; no definite D call. V was cut by 1 base and J by 4 bases, with 8 bases left in between. CDR1 and CDR2 (germline): SQVTM, ANQGSEA. The CDR3 spans 13 residues. CDR3 sequence: CSVEGYKYNEQFF. The CDR3 coding sequence is TGCAGCGTTGAAGGGTACAAATACAATGAGCAGTTCTTC.

This clonotype was counted at least ten times. The rearrangement joins TRBV10-3 to TRBJ2-3; D unresolved. This CDR3 contains 15 residues. Germline lookup yields CDR1 ENHRY and CDR2 SYGVKD. V lost 3 bases and J 2 bases, leaving 12 bases between the germline ends. This CDR3 is CAISEAQTPTDTQYF. The CDR3 coding sequence is TGTGCCATCAGTGAAGCTCAGACCCCCACAGATACGCAGTATTTT.

The genes are TRBV5-1 and TRBJ2-3; D is perhaps TRBD2 (7 bases). This CDR3 spans 14 amino acids. CDR1 SGHRS and CDR2 YFSETQ come from the germline V gene. The V gene lost 1 base and the J gene lost 6 bases, with 12 bases spanning the gap. The CDR3 loop reads CASSLLRGGDTQYF. In nucleotides, the CDR3 is TGCGCCAGCAGCTTGCTGAGGGGGGGGGATACGCAGTATTTT. Looking up the rest from reference TRBV5-1 and TRBJ2-3 gives the full variable domain: KAGVTQTPRYLIKTRGQQVTLSCSPISGHRSVSWYQQTPGQGLQFLFEYFSETQRNKGNFPGRFSGRQFSNSRSEMNVSTLELGDSALYLCASSLLRGGDTQYFGPGTRLTVL.

The chain joins TRBV29-1 to TRBJ2-7, with D perhaps being TRBD1 or TRBD2 (6 bases each). With 5 bases removed from V and 1 base from J, the gap between germline ends came to 18 bases. The CDR3 has 15 residues. Looked up from germline, CDR1 is SQVTM and CDR2 is ANQGSEA. CDR3 bases: TGCAGCGTTTCCCCCCAGGGGAGGTTATCCTACGAGCAGTACTTC. It translates to CSVSPQGRLSYEQYF.

This clonotype has just a few counts. The chain has TRBV18 and TRBJ1-1; D is unclear. The V and J ends lost 6 bases and 0 bases respectively, with 11 bases between them. The germline CDR1 and CDR2 sequences are KGHSH and LQKENI. The CDR3 length is 14 residues. CDR3 region: CASSTETMNTEAFF. The CDR3 bases are TGTGCCAGCTCCACGGAGACGATGAACACTGAAGCTTTCTTT.

This clonotype was picked up a small number of times. The V gene is TRBV29-1, the J gene TRBJ2-3; D is perhaps TRBD1 (6 bases). Germline CDR1 and CDR2: SQVTM and ANQGSEA. V was cut by 8 bases and J by 0 bases, with 18 bases left in between. The CDR3 is made up of 15 amino acids. CDR3 region: CSTLGAPTSTDTQYF. CDR3 sequence (DNA): TGCAGCACCCTGGGGGCCCCGACTAGCACAGATACGCAGTATTTT.

The chain recombines TRBV4-1 with TRBJ2-7; D is unresolved. Germline CDR1 reads MGHRA; CDR2 reads YSYEKL. V was pared by 2 bases and J by 4 bases, with 15 bases between. The length of the CDR3 is 15 residues. The CDR3 sequence: CASSQPSREEYEQYF. In DNA form, the CDR3 reads TGCGCCAGCAGCCAACCCTCTAGGGAAGAATACGAGCAGTACTTC.

The chain links TRBV5-1 to TRBJ2-2, with D possibly matching TRBD1 (6 bases). With 0 bases removed from V and 0 bases from J, the gap between germline ends came to 12 bases. The CDR3 is 17 residues long. CDR1 is SGHRS and CDR2 is YFSETQ in the germline V gene. The CDR3 DNA is TGCGCCAGCAGCTTGGGCTACAGGGTACCGAACACCGGGGAGCTGTTTTTT. Its protein is CASSLGYRVPNTGELFF.

This clonotype was observed a handful of times. The V and J genes are TRBV5-1 and TRBJ2-3; 10 bases line up with TRBD2. The CDR3 spans 16 residues. V lost 0 bases and J lost 4; bases outside the gene matches: 5. CDR1 and CDR2 (germline): SGHRS, YFSETQ. CDR3 DNA: TGCGCCAGCAGCTTGGCCGGGAGCGGGGGGGCAGATACGCAGTATTTT. Encoded protein: CASSLAGSGGADTQYF.

This clonotype was detected a few times. The DNA for the CDR3 is TGTGCCAGCAGTGGATCGCGGCCAGCGGGAGGTGGCACTTGGTTCTTC. This encodes CASSGSRPAGGGTWFF. The chain employs TRBV2 and TRBJ2-1; 9 positions match TRBD2. The V gene end was trimmed by 4 bases and the J gene end by 15 bases; junction bases not matched to a gene: 19. The CDR3 covers 16 residues. Germline CDR1 reads SNHLY; CDR2 reads FYNNEI.

This clonotype was seen a few times. The V and J genes are TRBV18 and TRBJ2-5; D is possibly TRBD1 (5 bases). The CDR3 has 16 residues. V lost 3 bases and J 1 base, leaving 15 bases between the germline ends. Germline V gene sequence: CDR1 KGHSH, CDR2 LQKENI. CDR3 residues: CASSPSAGWFQETQYF. In DNA form, the CDR3 reads TGTGCCAGCTCACCGTCGGCAGGGTGGTTCCAAGAGACCCAGTACTTC.

The chain is built from TRBV19 and TRBJ1-1; no clear D. Trimming took off 2 bases at V and 1 base at J, with 8 bases between the two ends. CDR3 size: 14 residues. Germline V gene lookup returns CDR1 LNHDA and CDR2 SQIVND (reference sequence). The CDR3 here is CASSINTANTEAFF. CDR3 DNA: TGTGCCAGTAGTATAAATACAGCGAACACTGAAGCTTTCTTT. Full variable domain (outside the CDR3, taken from reference TRBV19 and TRBJ1-1): DGGITQSPKYLFRKEGQNVTLSCEQNLNHDAMYWYRQDPGQGLRLIYYSQIVNDFQKGDIAEGYSVSREKKESFPLTVTSAQKNPTAFYLCASSINTANTEAFFGQGTRLTVV.

This clonotype was detected ten times or more. The V and J genes are TRBV7-8 and TRBJ2-1, with 9 bases fitting TRBD1. The CDR3 sequence is 15 residues long. Germline CDR1 reads SGHVS; CDR2 reads FQNEAQ. Losses at the gene ends were 0 bases for V and 5 bases for J; bases not matched to a gene: 2. The CDR3 is CASSLAGDRDNEQFF. CDR3 DNA: TGTGCCAGCAGCTTAGCGGGGGACAGGGACAATGAGCAGTTCTTC.

This clonotype was seen only a few times. V is TRBV7-9 and J is TRBJ2-2; D is uncertain. Germline CDR1 reads SEHNR; CDR2 reads FQNEAQ (reference sequence). V lost 8 bases to trimming and J lost 6 bases, with 7 bases between them. The CDR3 is made up of 11 amino acids. In DNA, the CDR3 is TGTGCCAGCCACCGGTCCGGGGAGCTGTTTTTT. It yields the protein CASHRSGELFF.

V usage is TRBV4-3 and J usage is TRBJ2-6, with D possibly matching TRBD1 (5 bases). Germline CDR1 LGHNA, CDR2 YSLEER. This CDR3 is 18 amino acids long. V was cut by 0 bases and J by 2 bases, with 14 bases left in between. The CDR3 loop is CASSQESPLRAGANVLTF. CDR3 nucleotides: TGCGCCAGCAGCCAAGAGAGTCCCCTCAGGGCTGGGGCCAACGTCCTGACTTTC.

This clonotype came up a few times. V gene TRBV4-2 combines with J gene TRBJ1-1; tentative D call: TRBD1 (5 bases). In germline, CDR1 is LGHNA, CDR2 YNFKEQ. V lost 1 base and J 3 bases, leaving 6 bases between the germline ends. The CDR3 has 13 residues. The CDR3 loop reads CASSQAGYTEAFF. The CDR3 coding sequence is TGTGCCAGCAGCCAAGCAGGGTACACTGAAGCTTTCTTT.

The rearrangement links TRBV20-1 to TRBJ2-1; D uncertain. Per the germline V gene, CDR1 is DFQATT and CDR2 is SNEGSKA (reference sequence). Trimming left V 0 bases short and J 5 bases short, with 14 bases between. The CDR3 has 15 amino acids. The CDR3 DNA reads as TGCAGTGCTAGAGATTCGGGTTGGTTAGACAATGAGCAGTTCTTC. Amino acids: CSARDSGWLDNEQFF.

This clonotype was observed a few times. This sequence joins TRBV20-1 and TRBJ2-1; the match to TRBD2 covers 7 bases. Germline V gene data show CDR1 as DFQATT and CDR2 as SNEGSKA (reference sequence). CDR3 size: 16 residues. Trimming removed 0 bases from V and 7 bases from J; junction bases left unmatched: 12. CDR3 protein: CSAREVGGRHINEQFF. CDR3 coding DNA: TGCAGTGCTAGAGAAGTTGGCGGGAGACACATAAATGAGCAGTTCTTC.

This clonotype has only one observation. The CDR3 spells CAARSRGYEQYF. DNA for the CDR3: TGTGCCGCCAGAAGTCGGGGGTACGAGCAGTACTTC. The chain combines TRBV27 with TRBJ2-7, with a tentative D call TRBD2 (6 bases). This CDR3 spans 12 amino acids. Germline V lookup: CDR1 MNHEY, CDR2 SMNVEV (reference sequence). Trimming removed 11 bases from V and 4 bases from J, with 15 bases in between.

This clonotype has only a few counts. The CDR3, as DNA: TGTGCCAGCAAGGGGGACCGGGGTCGGGAGCAGTACTTC. Its translation is CASKGDRGREQYF. The chain uses TRBV12-3 or TRBV12-4 and TRBJ2-7; a weak D match, TRBD1 (6 bases). The V end lost 7 bases, the J end lost 7 bases, and 17 bases lay between the germline ends. The CDR3 totals 13 residues.